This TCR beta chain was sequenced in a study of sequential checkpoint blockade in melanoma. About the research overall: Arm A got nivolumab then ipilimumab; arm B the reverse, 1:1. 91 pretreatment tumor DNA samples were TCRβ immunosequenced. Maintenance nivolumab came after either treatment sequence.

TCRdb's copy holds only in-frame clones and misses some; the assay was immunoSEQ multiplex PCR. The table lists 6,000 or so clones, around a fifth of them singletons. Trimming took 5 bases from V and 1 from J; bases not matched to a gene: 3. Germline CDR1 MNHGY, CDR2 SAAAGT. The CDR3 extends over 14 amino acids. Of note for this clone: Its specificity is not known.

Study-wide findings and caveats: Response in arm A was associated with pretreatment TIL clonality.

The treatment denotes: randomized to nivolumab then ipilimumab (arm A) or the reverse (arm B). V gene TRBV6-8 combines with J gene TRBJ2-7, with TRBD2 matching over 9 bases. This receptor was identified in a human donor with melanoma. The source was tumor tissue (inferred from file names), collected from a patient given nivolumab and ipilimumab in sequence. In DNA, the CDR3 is TGTGCCAGCAGTAAAGGACTAGCGTCCTACGAGCAGTACTTC. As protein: CASSKGLASYEQYF.